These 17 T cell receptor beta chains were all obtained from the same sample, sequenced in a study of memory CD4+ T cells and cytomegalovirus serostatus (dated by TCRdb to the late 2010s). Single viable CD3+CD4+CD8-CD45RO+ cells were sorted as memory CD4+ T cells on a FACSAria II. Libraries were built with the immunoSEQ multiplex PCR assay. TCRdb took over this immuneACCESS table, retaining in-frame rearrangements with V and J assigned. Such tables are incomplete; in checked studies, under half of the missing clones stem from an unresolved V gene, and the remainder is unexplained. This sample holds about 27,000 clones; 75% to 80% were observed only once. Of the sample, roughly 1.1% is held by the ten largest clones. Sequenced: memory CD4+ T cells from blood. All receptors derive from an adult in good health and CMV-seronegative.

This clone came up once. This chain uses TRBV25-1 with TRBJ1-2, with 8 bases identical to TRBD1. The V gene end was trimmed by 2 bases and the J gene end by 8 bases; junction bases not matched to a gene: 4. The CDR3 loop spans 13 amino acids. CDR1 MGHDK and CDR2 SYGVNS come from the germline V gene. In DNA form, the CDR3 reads TGTGCCAGCAGTGAAGTGGACAGGGCGGGCTACACCTTC. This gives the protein CASSEVDRAGYTF.

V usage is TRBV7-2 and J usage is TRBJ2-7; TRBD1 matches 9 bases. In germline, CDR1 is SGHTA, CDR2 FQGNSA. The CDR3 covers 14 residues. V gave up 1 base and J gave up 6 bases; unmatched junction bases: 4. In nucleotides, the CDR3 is TGTGCCAGCAGCTTAGACGGGACAGGGATCGAGCAGTACTTC. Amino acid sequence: CASSLDGTGIEQYF.

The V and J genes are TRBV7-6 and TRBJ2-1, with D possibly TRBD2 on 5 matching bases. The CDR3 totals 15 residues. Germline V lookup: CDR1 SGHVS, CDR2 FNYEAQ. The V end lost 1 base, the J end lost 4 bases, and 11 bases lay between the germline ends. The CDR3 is CASSLVPSSYNEQFF. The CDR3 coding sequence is TGTGCCAGCAGCTTAGTTCCTAGCTCGTACAATGAGCAGTTCTTC.

The CDR3 nucleotides read TGTGCCACCAGACAGGGTGGGGAACGGGAAAAACTGTTTTTT. As protein: CATRQGGEREKLFF. The chain is built from TRBV7-2 and TRBJ1-4, with 7 bases that match TRBD1. Looked up from germline, CDR1 is SGHTA and CDR2 is FQGNSA. The CDR3 has 14 residues. Trimming at V came to 10 bases and at J to 8 bases, leaving 13 bases not matched to a gene.

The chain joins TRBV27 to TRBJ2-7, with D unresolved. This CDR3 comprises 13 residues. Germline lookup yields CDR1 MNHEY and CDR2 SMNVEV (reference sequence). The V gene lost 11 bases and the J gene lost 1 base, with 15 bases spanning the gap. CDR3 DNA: TGTGCCGCGCCCGGCAGTAGGTCCTACGAGCAGTACTTC. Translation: CAAPGSRSYEQYF.

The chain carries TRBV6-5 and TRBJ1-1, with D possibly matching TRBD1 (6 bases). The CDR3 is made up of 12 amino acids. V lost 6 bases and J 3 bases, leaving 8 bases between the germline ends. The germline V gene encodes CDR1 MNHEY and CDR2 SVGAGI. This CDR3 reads CASRSGDTEAFF. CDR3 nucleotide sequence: TGTGCCAGCAGGTCAGGGGACACTGAAGCTTTCTTT.

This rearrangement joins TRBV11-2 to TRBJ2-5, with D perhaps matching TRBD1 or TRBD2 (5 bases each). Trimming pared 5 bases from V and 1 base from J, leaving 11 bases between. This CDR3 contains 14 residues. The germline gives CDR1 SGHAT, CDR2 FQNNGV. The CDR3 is CASSPQDFQETQYF. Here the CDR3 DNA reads TGTGCCAGCAGCCCACAGGACTTCCAAGAGACCCAGTACTTC.

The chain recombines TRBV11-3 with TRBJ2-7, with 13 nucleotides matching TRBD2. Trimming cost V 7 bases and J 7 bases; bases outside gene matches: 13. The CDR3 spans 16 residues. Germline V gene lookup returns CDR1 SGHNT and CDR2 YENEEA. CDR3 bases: TGTGCCAGCACCCCTATTGGGACTAGCGGGGCACGGGAGCAGTACTTC. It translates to CASTPIGTSGAREQYF. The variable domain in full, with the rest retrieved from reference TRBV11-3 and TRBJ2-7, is EAGVVQSPRYKIIEKKQPVAFWCNPISGHNTLYWYLQNLGQGPELLIRYENEEAVDDSQLPKDRFSAERLKGVDSTLKIQPAELGDSAVYLCASTPIGTSGAREQYFGPGTRLTVT.

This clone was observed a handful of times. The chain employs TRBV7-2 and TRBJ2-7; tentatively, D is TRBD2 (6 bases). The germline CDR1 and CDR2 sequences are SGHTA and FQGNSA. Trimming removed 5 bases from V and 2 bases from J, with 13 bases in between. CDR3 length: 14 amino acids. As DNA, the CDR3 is TGTGCCAGCAGCGACCGACAGCGGGCCTACGAGCAGTACTTC. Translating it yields CASSDRQRAYEQYF.

DNA for the CDR3: TGTGCCAGCAGCTTAAACAGGGGAACTGAAGCTTTCTTT. Its translation is CASSLNRGTEAFF. The chain employs TRBV7-2 and TRBJ1-1; 7 bases are shared with TRBD1. This CDR3 region has 13 residues. Germline CDR1 is SGHTA and CDR2 is FQGNSA. J lost 5 bases, V lost 2 bases, and 2 bases had no gene match.

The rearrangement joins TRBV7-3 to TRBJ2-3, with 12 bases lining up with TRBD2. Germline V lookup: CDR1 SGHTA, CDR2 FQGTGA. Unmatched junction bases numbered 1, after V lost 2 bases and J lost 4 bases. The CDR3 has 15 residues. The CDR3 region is CASSLASGGADTQYF. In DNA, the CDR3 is TGTGCCAGCAGCTTAGCTAGCGGGGGGGCAGATACGCAGTATTTT.

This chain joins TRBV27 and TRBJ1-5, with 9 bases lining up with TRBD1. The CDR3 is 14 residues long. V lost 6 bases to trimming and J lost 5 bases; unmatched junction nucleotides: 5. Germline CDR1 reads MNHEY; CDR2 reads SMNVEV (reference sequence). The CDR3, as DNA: TGTGCCAGCAGGGGGACAGGGCTCGATCAGCCCCAGCATTTT. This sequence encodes CASRGTGLDQPQHF.

Here the CDR3 reads CAISGGGTQETQYF. CDR3 nucleotides: TGTGCCATCAGTGGGGGCGGGACCCAAGAGACCCAGTACTTC. The J gene is TRBJ2-5, the V gene TRBV10-3; D possibly corresponds to TRBD2 (6 bases). The CDR3 has 14 residues. V was cut by 4 bases and J by 1 base, with 10 bases left in between. Germline lookup yields CDR1 ENHRY and CDR2 SYGVKD.

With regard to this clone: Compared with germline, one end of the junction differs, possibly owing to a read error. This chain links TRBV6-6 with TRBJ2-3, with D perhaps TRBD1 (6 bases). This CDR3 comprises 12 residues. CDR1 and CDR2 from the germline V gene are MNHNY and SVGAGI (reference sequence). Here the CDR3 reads CAAQGSTDTQYF. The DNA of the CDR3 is TGCGCGGCGCAGGGGTCCACAGATACGCAGTATTTT.

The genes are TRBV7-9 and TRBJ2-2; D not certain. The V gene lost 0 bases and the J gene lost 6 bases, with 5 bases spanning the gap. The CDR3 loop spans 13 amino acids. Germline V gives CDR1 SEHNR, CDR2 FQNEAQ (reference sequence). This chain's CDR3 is CASSLAGSGELFF. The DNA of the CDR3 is TGTGCCAGCAGCTTAGCAGGGTCCGGGGAGCTGTTTTTT.

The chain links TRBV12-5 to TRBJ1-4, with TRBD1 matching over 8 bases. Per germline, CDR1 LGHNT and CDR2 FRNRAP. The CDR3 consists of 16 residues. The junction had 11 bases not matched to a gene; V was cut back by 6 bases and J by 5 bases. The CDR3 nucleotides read TGTGCTAGTGGCCCATCCCGGACAGGGCTAAATGAAAAACTGTTTTTT. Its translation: CASGPSRTGLNEKLFF.

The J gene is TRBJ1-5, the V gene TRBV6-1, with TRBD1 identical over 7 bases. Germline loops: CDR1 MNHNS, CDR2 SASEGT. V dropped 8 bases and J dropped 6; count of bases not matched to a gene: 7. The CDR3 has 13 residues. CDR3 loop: CASGEGAVQPQHF. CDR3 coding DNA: TGTGCCAGCGGAGAGGGGGCGGTTCAGCCCCAGCATTTT.